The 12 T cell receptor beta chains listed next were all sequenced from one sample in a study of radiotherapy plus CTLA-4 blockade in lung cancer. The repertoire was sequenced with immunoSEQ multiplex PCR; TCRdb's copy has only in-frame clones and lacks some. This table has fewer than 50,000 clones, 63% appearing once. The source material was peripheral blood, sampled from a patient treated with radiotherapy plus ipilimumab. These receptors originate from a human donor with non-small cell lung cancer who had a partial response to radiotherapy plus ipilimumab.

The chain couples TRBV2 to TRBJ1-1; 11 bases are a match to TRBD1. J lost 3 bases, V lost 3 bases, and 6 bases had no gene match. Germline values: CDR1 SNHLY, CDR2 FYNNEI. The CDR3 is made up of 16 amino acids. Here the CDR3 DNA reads TGTGCCAGCAGTGATCGGACAGGGGGCGCGGACACTGAAGCTTTCTTT. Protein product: CASSDRTGGADTEAFF.

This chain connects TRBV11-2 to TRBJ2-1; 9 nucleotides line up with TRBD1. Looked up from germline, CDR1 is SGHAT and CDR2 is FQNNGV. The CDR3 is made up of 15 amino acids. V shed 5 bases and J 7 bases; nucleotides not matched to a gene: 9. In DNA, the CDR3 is TGTGCCAGCAGCGTTGACAGGGGGATTGGGAATGAGCAGTTCTTC. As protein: CASSVDRGIGNEQFF.

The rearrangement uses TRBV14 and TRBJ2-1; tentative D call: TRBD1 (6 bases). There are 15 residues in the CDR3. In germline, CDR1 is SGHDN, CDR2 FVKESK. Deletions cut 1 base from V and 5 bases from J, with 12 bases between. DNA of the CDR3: TGTGCCAGCAGCCAAGGGCCAGGGGCGAACAATGAGCAGTTCTTC. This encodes CASSQGPGANNEQFF.

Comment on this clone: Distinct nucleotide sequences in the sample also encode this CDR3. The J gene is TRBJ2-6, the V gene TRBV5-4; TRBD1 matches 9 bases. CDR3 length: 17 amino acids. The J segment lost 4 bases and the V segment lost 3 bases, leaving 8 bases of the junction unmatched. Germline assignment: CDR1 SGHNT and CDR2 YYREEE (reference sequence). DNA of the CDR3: TGTGCCAGCAGCTCGCCGGGACAGGGTGCCGGGGCCAACGTCCTGACTTTC. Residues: CASSSPGQGAGANVLTF.

CDR3 nucleotides: TGTGCCAGCAGCTGGACTGGGAGGGAGACCCAGTACTTC. Translating it yields CASSWTGRETQYF. The V and J genes are TRBV5-4 and TRBJ2-5; maybe TRBD2 (6 bases). The length of the CDR3 is 13 residues. Germline assignment: CDR1 SGHNT and CDR2 YYREEE (reference sequence). V gave up 3 bases and J gave up 5 bases, with 11 bases separating them. Using reference TRBV5-4 and TRBJ2-5 for the parts outside the CDR3, the full variable domain is ETGVTQSPTHLIKTRGQQVTLRCSSQSGHNTVSWYQQALGQGPQFIFQYYREEENGRGNFPPRFSGLQFPNYSSELNVNALELDDSALYLCASSWTGRETQYFGPGTRLLVL.

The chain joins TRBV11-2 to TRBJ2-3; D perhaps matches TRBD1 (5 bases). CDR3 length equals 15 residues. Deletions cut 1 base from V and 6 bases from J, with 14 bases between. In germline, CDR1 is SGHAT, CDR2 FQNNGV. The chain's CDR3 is CASSLVGLAGDTQYF. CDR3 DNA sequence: TGTGCCAGCAGCTTAGTGGGGCTCGCCGGGGATACGCAGTATTTT.

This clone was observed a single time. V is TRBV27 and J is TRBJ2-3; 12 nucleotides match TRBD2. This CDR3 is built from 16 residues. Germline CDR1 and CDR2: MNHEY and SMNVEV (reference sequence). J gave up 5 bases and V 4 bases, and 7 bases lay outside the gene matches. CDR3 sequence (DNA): TGTGCCAGCAGTTATCTAGCGGGGGGGCGAGGAGATACGCAGTATTTT. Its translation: CASSYLAGGRGDTQYF.

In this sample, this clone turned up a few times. CDR3 protein: CASSVGSGNTGELFF. The DNA for the CDR3 is TGTGCCAGCAGCGTGGGTAGCGGGAACACCGGGGAGCTGTTTTTT. This rearrangement joins TRBV9 to TRBJ2-2, with D tentatively TRBD2 (6 bases). Germline-derived CDR1 and CDR2 are SGDLS and YYNGEE. Trimming shortened V by 2 bases and J by 1 base, and 9 bases separated the two germline ends. This CDR3 is built from 15 residues.

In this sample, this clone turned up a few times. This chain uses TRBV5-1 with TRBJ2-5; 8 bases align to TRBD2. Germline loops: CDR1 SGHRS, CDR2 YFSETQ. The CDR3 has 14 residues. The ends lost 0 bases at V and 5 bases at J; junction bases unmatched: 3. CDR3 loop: CASSLVLADETQYF. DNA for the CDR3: TGCGCCAGCAGCTTGGTACTAGCGGACGAGACCCAGTACTTC.

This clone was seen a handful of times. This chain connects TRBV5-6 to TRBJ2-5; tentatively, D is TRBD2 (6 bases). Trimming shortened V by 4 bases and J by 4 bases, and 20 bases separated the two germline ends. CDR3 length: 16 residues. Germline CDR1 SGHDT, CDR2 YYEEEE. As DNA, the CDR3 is TGTGCCAGCAGCGGGGGGAGCAGGGATGGGGGAGAGACCCAGTACTTC. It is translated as CASSGGSRDGGETQYF.

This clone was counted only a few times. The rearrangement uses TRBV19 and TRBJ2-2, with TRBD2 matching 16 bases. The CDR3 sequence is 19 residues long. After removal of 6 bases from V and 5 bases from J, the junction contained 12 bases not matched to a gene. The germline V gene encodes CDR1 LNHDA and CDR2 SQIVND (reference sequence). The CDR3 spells CASSVTGTSGGAWTGELFF. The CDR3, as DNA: TGTGCCAGTAGCGTTACCGGGACTAGCGGGGGGGCCTGGACCGGGGAGCTGTTTTTT.

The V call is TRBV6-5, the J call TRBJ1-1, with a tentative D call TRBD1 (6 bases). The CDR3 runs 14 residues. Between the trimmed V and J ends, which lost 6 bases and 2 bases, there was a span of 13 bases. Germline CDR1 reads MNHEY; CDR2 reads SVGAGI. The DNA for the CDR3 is TGTGCCAGCAGGGCCGGGACACTCAACACTGAAGCTTTCTTT. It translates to CASRAGTLNTEAFF.